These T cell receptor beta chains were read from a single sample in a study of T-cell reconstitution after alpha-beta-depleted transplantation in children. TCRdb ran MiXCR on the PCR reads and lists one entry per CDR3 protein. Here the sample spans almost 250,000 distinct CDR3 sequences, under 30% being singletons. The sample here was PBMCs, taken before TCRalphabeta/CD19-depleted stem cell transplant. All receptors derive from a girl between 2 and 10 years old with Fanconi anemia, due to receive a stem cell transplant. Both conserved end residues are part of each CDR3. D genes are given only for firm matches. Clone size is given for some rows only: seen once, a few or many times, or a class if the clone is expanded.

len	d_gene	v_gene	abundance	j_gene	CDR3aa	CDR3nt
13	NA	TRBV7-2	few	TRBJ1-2	CASSQAGGLGYTF	TGTGCCAGCAGCCAAGCGGGGGGGCTCGGCTACACCTTC
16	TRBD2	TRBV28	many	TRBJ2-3	CASSLYGTSGADTQYF	TGTGCCAGCAGTTTATACGGGACTAGCGGGGCAGATACGCAGTATTTT
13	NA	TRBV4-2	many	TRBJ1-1	CASSQVLNTEAFF	TGTGCCAGCAGCCAAGTTCTGAACACTGAAGCTTTCTTT
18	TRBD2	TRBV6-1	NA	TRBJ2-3	CASSEPGLASSSTDTQYF	TGTGCCAGCAGTGAACCGGGACTAGCGTCGTCTAGCACAGATACGCAGTATTTT
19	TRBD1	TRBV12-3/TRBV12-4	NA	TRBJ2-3	CASSSHPLTGDPSLDTQYF	TGTGCCAGCAGTTCCCACCCGCTTACAGGGGATCCCTCCTTAGATACGCAGTATTTT
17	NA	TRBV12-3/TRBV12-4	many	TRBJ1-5	CASSLEGDRDSNQPQHF	TGTGCCAGCAGTTTAGAAGGGGACCGAGATAGCAATCAGCCCCAGCATTTT
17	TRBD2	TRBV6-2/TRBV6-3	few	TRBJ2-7	CASTLAGDSPSYYEQYF	TGTGCCAGCACACTAGCGGGAGATTCCCCCTCCTACTACGAGCAGTACTTC
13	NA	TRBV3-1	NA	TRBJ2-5	CASSQTSEETQYF	TGTGCCAGCAGCCAAACCAGCGAAGAGACCCAGTACTTC
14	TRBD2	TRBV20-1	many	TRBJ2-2	CSASSGRGTGELFF	TGCAGTGCTAGTAGCGGGAGAGGCACCGGGGAGCTGTTTTTT
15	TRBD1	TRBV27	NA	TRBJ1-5	CASSFITGVNQPQHF	TGTGCCAGCAGTTTCATCACAGGGGTAAATCAGCCCCAGCATTTT
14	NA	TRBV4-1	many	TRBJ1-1	CASSQDGGNAEAFF	TGCGCCAGCAGCCAAGATGGGGGTAACGCTGAAGCTTTCTTT
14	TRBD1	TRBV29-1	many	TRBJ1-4	CSVEDGQGSEKLFF	TGCAGCGTTGAAGACGGACAGGGAAGCGAAAAACTGTTTTTT
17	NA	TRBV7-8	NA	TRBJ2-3	CASSLRGAVISTDTQYF	TGTGCCAGCAGCTTACGCGGAGCCGTTATAAGCACAGATACGCAGTATTTT
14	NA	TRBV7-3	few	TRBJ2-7	CASSVQGVGYEQYF	TGTGCCAGCAGCGTACAGGGAGTCGGTTACGAGCAGTACTTC
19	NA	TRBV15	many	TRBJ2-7	CATSRDRWLAGLSTYEQYF	TGTGCCACCAGCAGAGATCGGTGGTTGGCCGGACTTTCGACCTACGAGCAGTACTTC
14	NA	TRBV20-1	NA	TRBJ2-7	CSAPEGQSSYEQYF	TGCAGTGCCCCGGAGGGCCAGAGCTCCTACGAGCAGTACTTC
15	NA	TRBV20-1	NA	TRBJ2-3	CSARVARGRTDTQYF	TGCAGTGCTAGAGTAGCGCGGGGTCGGACAGATACGCAGTATTTT
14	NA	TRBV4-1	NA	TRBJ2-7	CASSQGRELYEQYF	TGCGCCAGCAGCCAAGGCCGGGAGCTCTACGAGCAGTACTTC
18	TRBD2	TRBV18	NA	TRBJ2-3	CASSPRVASGRAPDTQYF	TGTGCCAGCTCACCACGTGTGGCTAGCGGGAGGGCCCCAGATACGCAGTATTTT
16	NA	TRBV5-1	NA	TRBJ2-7	CASSLWGPGTLYEQYF	TGCGCCAGCAGCTTGTGGGGACCGGGGACCCTCTACGAGCAGTACTTC
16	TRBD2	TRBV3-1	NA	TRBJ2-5	CASSHAGTRVQETQYF	TGTGCCAGCAGCCATGCCGGGACTAGGGTACAAGAGACCCAGTACTTC
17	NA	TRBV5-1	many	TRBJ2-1	CASSLSKLSPLGNEQFF	TGCGCCAGCAGCTTGTCGAAGCTGTCTCCTCTAGGTAATGAGCAGTTCTTC
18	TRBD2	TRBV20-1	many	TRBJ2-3	CSARVGLAGGPWTDTQYF	TGCAGTGCTAGAGTCGGACTAGCGGGAGGGCCTTGGACAGATACGCAGTATTTT
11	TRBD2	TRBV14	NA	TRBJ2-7	CASSQAAGKYF	TGTGCCAGCAGCCAAGCAGCGGGAAAGTACTTC
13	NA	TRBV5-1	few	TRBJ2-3	CASSWSGTDTQYF	TGCGCCAGCAGCTGGAGTGGCACAGATACGCAGTATTTT
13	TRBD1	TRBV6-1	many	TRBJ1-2	CASTLDRGYGYTF	TGTGCCAGCACTCTCGACAGGGGTTATGGCTACACCTTC
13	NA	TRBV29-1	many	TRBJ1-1	CSVEWGRGTEAFF	TGCAGCGTTGAATGGGGAAGAGGGACTGAAGCTTTCTTT
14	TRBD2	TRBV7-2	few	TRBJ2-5	CASNLGGGVETQYF	TGTGCCAGCAACTTAGGCGGGGGGGTTGAGACCCAGTACTTC
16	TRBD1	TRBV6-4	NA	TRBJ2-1	CASSLTGTGFYNEQFF	TGTGCCAGCAGTCTCACCGGGACAGGGTTCTACAATGAGCAGTTCTTC
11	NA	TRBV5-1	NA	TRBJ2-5	CASSERGTQYF	TGCGCCAGCAGCGAAAGAGGGACCCAGTACTTC
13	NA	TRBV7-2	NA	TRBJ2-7	CASSLVLTTEQYF	TGTGCCAGCAGCTTAGTGTTGACTACCGAGCAGTACTTC
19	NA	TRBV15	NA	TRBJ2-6	CATSRDNRESFSGANVLTF	TGTGCCACCAGCAGAGACAACAGGGAGTCGTTCTCTGGGGCCAACGTCCTGACTTTC
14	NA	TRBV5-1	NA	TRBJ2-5	CASSSGRVQETQYF	TGCGCCAGCAGTTCAGGACGTGTACAAGAGACCCAGTACTTC
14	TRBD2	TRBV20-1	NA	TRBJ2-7	CSASPSGRSYEQYF	TGCAGTGCTAGTCCTAGCGGGAGATCCTACGAGCAGTACTTC
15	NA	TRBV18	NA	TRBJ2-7	CATTFGQGKAYEQYF	TGTGCCACTACCTTCGGGCAGGGCAAGGCCTACGAGCAGTACTTC
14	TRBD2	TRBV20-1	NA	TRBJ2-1	CSARRLASYNEQFF	TGCAGTGCTAGAAGACTAGCTAGCTACAATGAGCAGTTCTTC
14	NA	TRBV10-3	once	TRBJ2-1	CAIRDGSNDNEQFF	TGTGCCATCAGAGACGGGAGCAACGACAATGAGCAGTTCTTC